Given below is one T cell receptor (beta chain) in context. Its target is unknown. The sequenced template was RNA, covering the TCR beta CDR3 region. The authors performed first-round RT-PCR with HTBI primers and then a second-round multiplex PCR. Each CDR3 protein is one row after TCRdb ran MiXCR on the multiplex PCR reads. The top ten hold around 3% of the sample, which has around 660,000 distinct CDR3 sequences, about two fifths seen once. Diagnoses were established from clinical symptoms, serum thyroxine, TRAb, thyroid ultrasound and orbital computed tomography. The PBMCs originated from roughly 9.6 ml of fresh peripheral blood. The CDR3 has 15 amino acids. CDR1 and CDR2 (germline): ENHRY, SYGVKD. These data belong to a study of Graves' ophthalmopathy and Graves' hyperthyroidism. The study, taken as a whole, reports: Blood contained most expanded thyroid clonotypes exceeding 0.001 frequency.

The clonotype was recovered from an adult man with Graves' ophthalmopathy. The sequenced sample consisted of peripheral blood. The chain combines TRBV10-3 with TRBJ2-5, with D uncertain. The J call may be in error: the DNA end matches TRBJ2-1 better. In DNA form, the CDR3 reads TGTGCCATCAGTTTGGACCTCGACTCCTACAATGAGCAGTTCTTC. Translation: CAISLDLDSYNEQFF.